The clone carrying this TCR beta chain has a handful of counts. The antigen is not known. The sample comes from a study of CD8 T cells in ankylosing spondylitis. Whole-study results and caveats: Clones linked to disease were reported to show significant enrichment in matched ankylosing spondylitis synovial fluid. A CD8+ phenotype characterized the disease-linked clones, which were relatively rare in peripheral blood. Characteristic of ankylosing spondylitis blood, it appeared, was a TCR beta motif comprising fewer than 10 highly homologous variants. Some of the motif variants had earlier been found in reactive arthritis patients' fluid and blood.

TCRdb reprocessed the 5' RACE reads with MiXCR, giving one entry per CDR3 protein. The table shows under 400,000 distinct CDR3 sequences, with 11% occurring only once. The receptor comes from a female donor with ankylosing spondylitis or in good health (not recorded which). The sample consisted of blood, either unsorted or a sorted T cell fraction (not recorded which).

CDR3 residues: CASSNIGQGYEQYF. CDR3 bases: TGTGCCAGCTCCAATATCGGACAGGGCTACGAGCAGTACTTC. The gene calls are TRBV18 and TRBJ2-7; the match to TRBD1 covers 8 bases. V lost 6 bases to trimming and J lost 3 bases; unmatched junction nucleotides: 7. The germline V gene has CDR1 KGHSH and CDR2 LQKENI. This CDR3 contains 14 residues.